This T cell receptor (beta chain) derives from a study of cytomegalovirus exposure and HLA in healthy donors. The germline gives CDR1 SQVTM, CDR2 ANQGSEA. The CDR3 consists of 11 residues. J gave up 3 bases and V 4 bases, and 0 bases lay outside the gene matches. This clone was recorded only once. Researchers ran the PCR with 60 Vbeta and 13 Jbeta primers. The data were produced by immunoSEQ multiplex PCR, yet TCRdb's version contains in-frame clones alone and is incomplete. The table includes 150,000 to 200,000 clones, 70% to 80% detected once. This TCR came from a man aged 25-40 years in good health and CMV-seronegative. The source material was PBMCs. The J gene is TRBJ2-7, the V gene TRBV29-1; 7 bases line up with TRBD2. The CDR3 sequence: CSVGTSYEQYF. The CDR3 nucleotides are TGCAGCGTTGGGACTAGCTACGAGCAGTACTTC.